This TCR beta chain was captured in a study of blood T cells in healthy people across ages. A J-beta primer mix and a sample-barcoded 5' primer were used in a second PCR of roughly 7 to 12 cycles. TCRdb re-analysed the 5' RACE reads in MiXCR, keeping a single row per CDR3 protein. The table has around 2 million distinct CDR3 sequences, roughly 43% seen once. Russia was home to the donors, healthy Caucasian individuals aged roughly 6 to 90. Total RNA extracted from each sample amounted to at least 5 micrograms. Study-wide results and caveats: While age rose, TCR beta diversity per million T cells dropped in a roughly linear way. The long-lived group displayed more naive CD4+ cells, plus higher diversity, than the aged donors did.

Trimming pared 7 bases from V and 1 base from J, leaving 15 bases between. Germline CDR1 and CDR2: SQVTM and ANQGSEA. The CDR3 is made up of 14 amino acids. Comments on this clonotype: What it binds is unknown.

The TCR was taken from a human donor in good health. The genes are TRBV29-1 and TRBJ2-3; D might be TRBD1 (6 bases). The sequencing sample was made of blood. CDR3 region: CSADLQGGTDTQYF. CDR3 in DNA: TGCAGCGCGGACCTACAGGGTGGCACAGATACGCAGTATTTT.